Below are 14 T cell receptor beta chains sequenced from a single sample in a study of Ad26.COV2.S vaccination and SARS-CoV-2 variants. Noted treatment: roughly 19 received Ad26.COV2.S at low or high dose, single or two shots; about 5 received placebo; per-sample allocation not given. Sampling was done on day 63 after the first vaccine or placebo injection. Libraries were prepared by immunoSEQ multiplex PCR; TCRdb keeps only in-frame clonotypes and omits some of them. Altogether some 290,000 clones are present, 85% being singletons, with the ten largest covering 2% to 2.5%. This material consisted of peripheral blood, taken in a trial of Ad26.COV2.S vaccine versus placebo. Receptors originate from a person aged 18-65 years who received the Ad26.COV2.S COVID-19 vaccine or a placebo.

This clone was seen just once. The genes are TRBV28 and TRBJ1-1, with D hard to call. Deletions cut 1 base from V and 1 base from J, with 10 bases between. CDR3 length: 15 residues. Germline V lookup: CDR1 MDHEN, CDR2 SYDVKM. The CDR3 sequence: CASSLSPGSNTEAFF. DNA for the CDR3: TGTGCCAGCAGTTTATCCCCAGGATCGAACACTGAAGCTTTCTTT.

This rearrangement joins TRBV12-3 or TRBV12-4 to TRBJ1-2; TRBD1 is a possible D gene (5 bases). The CDR3 contains 13 residues. V gave up 4 bases and J gave up 6 bases, with 12 bases separating them. In nucleotides, the CDR3 is TGTGCCAGCAGTTCCACCAGGGACCATGGCTACACCTTC. Protein sequence: CASSSTRDHGYTF.

This sequence joins TRBV28 and TRBJ2-1, with TRBD2 matching 10 bases. J was trimmed by 6 bases and V by 5 bases; bases with no gene match: 7. Germline V CDR1 and CDR2: MDHEN, SYDVKM. This CDR3 contains 15 residues. The CDR3: CASSPGTSEVNEQFF. As DNA, the CDR3 is TGTGCCAGCAGTCCCGGGACTAGCGAAGTCAATGAGCAGTTCTTC.

This clone has a handful of counts. This chain joins TRBV7-3 and TRBJ1-2; 8 bases are a match to TRBD1. V was pared by 5 bases and J by 6 bases, with 8 bases of the junction left unmatched. This CDR3 has 14 residues. CDR1 and CDR2 (germline): SGHTA, FQGTGA. CDR3 region: CASSLIGTGHGYTF. The DNA for the CDR3 is TGTGCCAGCAGCCTTATAGGGACAGGTCATGGCTACACCTTC. Using reference TRBV7-3 and TRBJ1-2 for the parts outside the CDR3, the full variable domain is GAGVSQTPSNKVTEKGKYVELRCDPISGHTALYWYRQSLGQGPEFLIYFQGTGAADDSGLPNDRFFAVRPEGSVSTLKIQRTERGDSAVYLCASSLIGTGHGYTFGSGTRLTVV.

This clone has a handful of counts. The chain employs TRBV5-4 and TRBJ2-7; D gene uncertain. This CDR3 spans 13 amino acids. Per germline, CDR1 SGHNT and CDR2 YYREEE (reference sequence). The V end lost 0 bases, the J end lost 1 base, and 5 bases lay between the germline ends. CDR3 nucleotide sequence: TGTGCCAGCAGCTTGGACACTTCCTACGAGCAGTACTTC. The encoded protein is CASSLDTSYEQYF.

The rearrangement links TRBV7-2 to TRBJ2-3; TRBD2 agrees at 10 bases. With V trimmed by 6 bases and J by 2 bases, 8 bases remained unmatched. This CDR3 comprises 16 residues. Germline assignment: CDR1 SGHTA and CDR2 FQGNSA. The CDR3 loop reads CASRREGLAITDTQYF. As DNA, the CDR3 is TGTGCCAGCAGGCGAGAGGGACTAGCGATCACAGATACGCAGTATTTT.

This chain uses TRBV27 with TRBJ2-2; D call uncertain. The CDR3 runs 15 residues. Per the germline V gene, CDR1 is MNHEY and CDR2 is SMNVEV (reference sequence). The V end was cut by 2 bases, the J end by 3 bases, with 10 bases between. CDR3: CASSLGDIDTGELFF. In nucleotides, the CDR3 is TGTGCCAGCAGTTTAGGAGACATAGACACCGGGGAGCTGTTTTTT.

This clone was found once. The V call is TRBV28, the J call TRBJ2-7, with D maybe TRBD2 (5 bases). This CDR3 has 14 residues. Trimming stripped 11 bases from V and 7 bases from J, with 24 bases between. The germline CDR1 and CDR2 sequences are MDHEN and SYDVKM. The CDR3 DNA follows: TGTGCCGTCAATGGCGGGTTACTCACGAAAGAGCAGTACTTC. This sequence encodes CAVNGGLLTKEQYF. The full variable domain, in which reference TRBV28 and TRBJ2-7 provide the parts outside the CDR3, is DVKVTQSSRYLVKRTGEKVFLECVQDMDHENMFWYRQDPGLGLRLIYFSYDVKMKEKGDIPEGYSVSREKKERFSLILESASTNQTSMYLCAVNGGLLTKEQYFGPGTRLTVT.

This chain uses TRBV7-2 with TRBJ2-3, with D hard to call. Deletions cut 2 bases from V and 2 bases from J, with 11 bases between. The CDR3 length is 15 residues. Looked up from germline, CDR1 is SGHTA and CDR2 is FQGNSA. Here the CDR3 DNA reads TGTGCCAGCAGCTTAAGCCCAGGTTTCACAGATACGCAGTATTTT. Translating it yields CASSLSPGFTDTQYF. The entire variable domain, with the rest obtained from reference TRBV7-2 and TRBJ2-3, is as follows: GAGVSQSPSNKVTEKGKDVELRCDPISGHTALYWYRQSLGQGLEFLIYFQGNSAPDKSGLPSDRFSAERTGGSVSTLTIQRTQQEDSAVYLCASSLSPGFTDTQYFGPGTRLTVL.

The gene calls are TRBV5-1 and TRBJ2-7; 8 bases line up with TRBD1. The CDR3 spans 15 residues. V was pared by 3 bases and J by 5 bases, with 10 bases of the junction left unmatched. CDR1 is SGHRS and CDR2 is YFSETQ in the germline V gene. The CDR3: CASSSPTGGYDEQYF. The DNA of the CDR3 is TGCGCCAGCAGCTCTCCCACAGGGGGGTATGACGAGCAGTACTTC.

V is TRBV28 and J is TRBJ2-2; a weak D match, TRBD2 (5 bases). The germline V gene encodes CDR1 MDHEN and CDR2 SYDVKM. The CDR3 totals 15 residues. With 2 bases removed from V and 3 bases from J, the gap between germline ends came to 10 bases. In DNA, the CDR3 is TGTGCCAGCAGTTTACACGGGATTTACACCGGGGAGCTGTTTTTT. Amino acids: CASSLHGIYTGELFF.

The rearrangement links TRBV18 to TRBJ1-5; the D is unclear. The germline V gene has CDR1 KGHSH and CDR2 LQKENI. CDR3 length: 13 amino acids. Trimming took 10 bases from V and 1 from J, leaving 11 bases between them. CDR3 bases: TGTGCCACCACGATGGCGAGCAATCAGCCCCAGCATTTT. This encodes CATTMASNQPQHF.

The chain carries TRBV9 and TRBJ2-7; 9 bases match TRBD1. The J segment lost 2 bases and the V segment lost 0 bases, leaving 0 bases of the junction unmatched. Germline V gene lookup returns CDR1 SGDLS and CDR2 YYNGEE. The CDR3 runs to 14 residues. The CDR3 coding sequence is TGTGCCAGCAGCGTAGGGACAGGGGCCTACGAGCAGTACTTC. Its translation is CASSVGTGAYEQYF.

This clone was found once. The V gene is TRBV3-1 (or the pseudogene TRBV3-2), the J gene TRBJ2-1; 9 bases map to TRBD2. Per germline, CDR1 LGHDT and CDR2 YNNKEL (reference sequence). This CDR3 spans 17 amino acids. J lost 0 bases, V lost 1 base, and 4 bases had no gene match. CDR3 sequence: CASSQGISGGSYNEQFF. Written as DNA, the CDR3 is TGTGCCAGCAGCCAAGGGATTAGCGGGGGCTCCTACAATGAGCAGTTCTTC.